The sequence of this TCR beta chain was determined in a study of cytomegalovirus exposure and HLA in healthy donors. The protocol was immunoSEQ multiplex PCR, while the TCRdb copy is restricted to in-frame clones and leaves out a portion. The sample holds about 160,000 clones; around four fifths are singletons and the top ten take around 2%. Study conclusions and caveats: In vitro testing confirmed three CMV-associated chains as specific for CMV antigens. There were under 200 TCR beta chains listed as cytomegalovirus-associated. Both high specificity and high sensitivity reportedly marked the classifier's diagnosis of cytomegalovirus status.

CDR3 length equals 14 residues. The germline CDR1 and CDR2 sequences are LGHNA and YNFKEQ. J was trimmed by 15 bases and V by 4 bases; bases with no gene match: 12. As regards this clone: Its specificity is unknown.

This receptor was obtained from a young man in good health and CMV-seropositive. The chain has TRBV4-2 and TRBJ2-1; TRBD2 agrees at 10 bases. Sequenced input: PBMCs. The CDR3 loop is CASSPYISGGWLFF. The CDR3 coding sequence is TGTGCCAGCAGCCCCTATATTAGCGGGGGGTGGTTGTTCTTC.